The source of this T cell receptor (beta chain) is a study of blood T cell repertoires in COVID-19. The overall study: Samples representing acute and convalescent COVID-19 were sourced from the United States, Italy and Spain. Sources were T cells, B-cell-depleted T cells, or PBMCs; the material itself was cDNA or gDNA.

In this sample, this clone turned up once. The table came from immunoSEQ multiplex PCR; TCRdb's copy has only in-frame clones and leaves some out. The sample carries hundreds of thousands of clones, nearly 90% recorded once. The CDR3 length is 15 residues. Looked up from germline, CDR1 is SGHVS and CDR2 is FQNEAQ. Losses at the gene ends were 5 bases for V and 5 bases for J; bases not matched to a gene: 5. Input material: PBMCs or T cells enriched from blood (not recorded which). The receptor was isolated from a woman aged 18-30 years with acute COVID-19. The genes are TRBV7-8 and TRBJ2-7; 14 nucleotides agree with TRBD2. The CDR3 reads CASSQGLAGDHEQYF. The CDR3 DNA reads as TGTGCCAGCAGCCAGGGACTAGCGGGAGATCACGAGCAGTACTTC.